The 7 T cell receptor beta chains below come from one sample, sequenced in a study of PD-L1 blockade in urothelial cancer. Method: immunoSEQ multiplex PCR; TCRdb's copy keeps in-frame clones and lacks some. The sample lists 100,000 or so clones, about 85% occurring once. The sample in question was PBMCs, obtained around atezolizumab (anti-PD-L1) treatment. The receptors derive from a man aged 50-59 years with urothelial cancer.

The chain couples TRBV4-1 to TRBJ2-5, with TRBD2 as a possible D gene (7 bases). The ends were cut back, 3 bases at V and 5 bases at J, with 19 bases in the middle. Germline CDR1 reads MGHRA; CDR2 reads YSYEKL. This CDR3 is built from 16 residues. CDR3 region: CASSHPVTGGLETQYF. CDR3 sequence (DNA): TGCGCCAGCAGCCACCCCGTGACCGGGGGGCTGGAGACCCAGTACTTC.

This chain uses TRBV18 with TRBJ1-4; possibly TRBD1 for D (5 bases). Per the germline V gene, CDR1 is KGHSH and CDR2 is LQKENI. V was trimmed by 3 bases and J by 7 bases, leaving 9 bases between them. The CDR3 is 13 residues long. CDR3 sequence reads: CASSPMGGEKLFF. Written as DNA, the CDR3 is TGTGCCAGCTCACCTATGGGGGGTGAAAAACTGTTTTTT.

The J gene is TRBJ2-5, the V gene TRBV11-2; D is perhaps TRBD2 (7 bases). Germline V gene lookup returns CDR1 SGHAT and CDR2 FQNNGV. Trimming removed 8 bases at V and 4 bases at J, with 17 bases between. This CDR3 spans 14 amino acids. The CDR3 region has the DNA TGTGCCAGCGGGGGGGGGCAGGGCCGAGAGACCCAGTACTTC. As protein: CASGGGQGRETQYF.

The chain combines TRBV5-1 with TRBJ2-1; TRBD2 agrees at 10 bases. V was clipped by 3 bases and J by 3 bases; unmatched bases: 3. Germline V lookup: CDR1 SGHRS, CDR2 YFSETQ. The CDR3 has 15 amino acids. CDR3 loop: CASSWTSGNYNEQFF. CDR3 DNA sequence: TGCGCCAGCAGCTGGACTAGCGGCAACTACAATGAGCAGTTCTTC.

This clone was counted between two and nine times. CDR3 loop: CASSGSLLAGGGQFF. CDR3 coding DNA: TGTGCCAGCAGCGGATCTTTACTAGCGGGAGGAGGGCAGTTCTTC. This rearrangement joins TRBV9 to TRBJ2-1; 12 nucleotides line up with TRBD2. There are 15 residues in the CDR3. Per the germline V gene, CDR1 is SGDLS and CDR2 is YYNGEE. J gave up 12 bases and V 3 bases, and 10 bases lay outside the gene matches.

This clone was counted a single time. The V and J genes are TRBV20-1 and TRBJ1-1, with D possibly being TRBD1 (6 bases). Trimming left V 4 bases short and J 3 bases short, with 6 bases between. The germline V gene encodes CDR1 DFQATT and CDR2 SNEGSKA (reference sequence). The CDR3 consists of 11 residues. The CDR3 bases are TGCAGTGCTACAGGGGACACTGAAGCTTTCTTT. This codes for CSATGDTEAFF.

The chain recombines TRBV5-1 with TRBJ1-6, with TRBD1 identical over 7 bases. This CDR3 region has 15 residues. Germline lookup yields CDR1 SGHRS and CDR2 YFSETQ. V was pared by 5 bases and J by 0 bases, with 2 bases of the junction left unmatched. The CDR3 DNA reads TGCGCCAGCAGAAGGGACAGCTCCTATAATTCACCCCTCCACTTT. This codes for CASRRDSSYNSPLHF.